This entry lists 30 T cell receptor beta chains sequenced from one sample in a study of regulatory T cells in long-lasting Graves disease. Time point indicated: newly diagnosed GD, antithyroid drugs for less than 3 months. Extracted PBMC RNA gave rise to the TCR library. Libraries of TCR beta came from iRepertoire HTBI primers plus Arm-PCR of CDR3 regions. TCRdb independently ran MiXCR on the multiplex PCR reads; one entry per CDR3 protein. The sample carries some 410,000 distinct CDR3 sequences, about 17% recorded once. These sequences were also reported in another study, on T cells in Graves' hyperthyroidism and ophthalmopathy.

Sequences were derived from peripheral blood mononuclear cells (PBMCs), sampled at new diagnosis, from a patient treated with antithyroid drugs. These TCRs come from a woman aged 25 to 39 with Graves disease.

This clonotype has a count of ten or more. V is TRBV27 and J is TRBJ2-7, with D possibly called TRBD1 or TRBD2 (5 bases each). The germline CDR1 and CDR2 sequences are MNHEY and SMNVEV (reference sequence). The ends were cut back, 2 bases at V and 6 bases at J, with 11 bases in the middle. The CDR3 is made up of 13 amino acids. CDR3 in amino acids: CASSLGRAGEQYF. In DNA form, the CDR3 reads TGTGCCAGCAGTTTAGGCAGGGCGGGCGAGCAGTACTTC.

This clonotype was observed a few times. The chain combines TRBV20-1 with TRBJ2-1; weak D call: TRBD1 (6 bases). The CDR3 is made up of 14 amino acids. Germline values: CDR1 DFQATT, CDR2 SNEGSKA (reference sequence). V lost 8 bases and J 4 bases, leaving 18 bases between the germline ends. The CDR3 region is CSPGTGTLYNEQFF. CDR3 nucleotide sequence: TGCAGTCCAGGCACCGGGACACTATACAATGAGCAGTTCTTC.

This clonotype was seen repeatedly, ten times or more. The chain's CDR3 is CASSPRTAEAFF. CDR3 in DNA: TGTGCCAGCAGCCCAAGGACCGCGGAAGCTTTCTTT. The V call is TRBV16, the J call TRBJ1-1; D ambiguous. The germline gives CDR1 KGHSY, CDR2 FQNENV. CDR3 size: 12 residues. Trimming cost V 4 bases and J 8 bases, with 11 bases left between them.

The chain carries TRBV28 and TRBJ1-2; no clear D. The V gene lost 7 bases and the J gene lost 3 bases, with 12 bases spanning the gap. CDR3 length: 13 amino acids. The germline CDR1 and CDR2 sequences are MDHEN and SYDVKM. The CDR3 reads CASNSRLHYGYTF. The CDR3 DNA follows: TGTGCCAGCAATTCACGCTTGCACTATGGCTACACCTTC.

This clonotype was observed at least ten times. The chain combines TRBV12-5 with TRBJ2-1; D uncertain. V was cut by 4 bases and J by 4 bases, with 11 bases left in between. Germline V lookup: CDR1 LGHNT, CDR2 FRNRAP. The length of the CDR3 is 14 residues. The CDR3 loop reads CASGSPASYNEQFF. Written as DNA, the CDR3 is TGTGCTAGTGGTTCCCCCGCTTCTTACAATGAGCAGTTCTTC.

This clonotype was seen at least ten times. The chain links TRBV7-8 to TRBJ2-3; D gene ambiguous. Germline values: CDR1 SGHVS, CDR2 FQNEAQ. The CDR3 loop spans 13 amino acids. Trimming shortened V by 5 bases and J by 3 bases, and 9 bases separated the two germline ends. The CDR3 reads CASSLFGTDTQYF. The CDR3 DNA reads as TGTGCCAGCAGCCTTTTCGGAACAGATACGCAGTATTTT. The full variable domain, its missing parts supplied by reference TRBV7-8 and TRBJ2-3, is GAGVSQSPRYKVAKRGQDVALRCDPISGHVSLFWYQQALGQGPEFLTYFQNEAQLDKSGLPSDRFFAERPEGSVSTLKIQRTQQEDSAVYLCASSLFGTDTQYFGPGTRLTVL.

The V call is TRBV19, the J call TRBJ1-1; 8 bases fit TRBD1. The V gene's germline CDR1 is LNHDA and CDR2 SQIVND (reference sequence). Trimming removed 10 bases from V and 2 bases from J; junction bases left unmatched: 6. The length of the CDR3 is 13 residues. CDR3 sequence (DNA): TGTGCCAAATGGGACAGGAAAAACACTGAAGCTTTCTTT. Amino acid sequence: CAKWDRKNTEAFF.

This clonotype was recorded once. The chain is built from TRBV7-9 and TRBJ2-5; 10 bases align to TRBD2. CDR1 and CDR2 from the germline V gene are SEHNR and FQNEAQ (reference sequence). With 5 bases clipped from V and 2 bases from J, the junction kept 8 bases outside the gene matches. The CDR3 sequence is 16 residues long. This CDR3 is CASSTWGTSEQETQYF. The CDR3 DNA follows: TGTGCCAGCAGCACCTGGGGGACTAGCGAACAAGAGACCCAGTACTTC.

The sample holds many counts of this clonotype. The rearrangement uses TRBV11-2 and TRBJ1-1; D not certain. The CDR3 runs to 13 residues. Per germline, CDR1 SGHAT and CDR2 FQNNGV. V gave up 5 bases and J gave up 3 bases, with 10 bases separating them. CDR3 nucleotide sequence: TGTGCCAGCAGCCGCACATTGGACACTGAAGCTTTCTTT. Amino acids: CASSRTLDTEAFF.

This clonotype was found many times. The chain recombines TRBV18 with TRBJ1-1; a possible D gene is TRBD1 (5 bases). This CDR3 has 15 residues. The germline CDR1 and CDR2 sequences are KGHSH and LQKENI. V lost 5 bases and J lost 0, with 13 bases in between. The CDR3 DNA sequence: TGTGCCAGCTCAACGACAGCTTACATGAACACTGAAGCTTTCTTT. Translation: CASSTTAYMNTEAFF.

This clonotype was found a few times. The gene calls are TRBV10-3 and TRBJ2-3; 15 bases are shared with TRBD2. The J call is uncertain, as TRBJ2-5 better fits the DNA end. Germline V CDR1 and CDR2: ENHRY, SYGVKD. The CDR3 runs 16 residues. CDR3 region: CAISEGTSGGKLAQYF. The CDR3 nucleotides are TGTGCCATCAGTGAAGGGACTAGCGGGGGGAAGTTGGCCCAGTACTTC.

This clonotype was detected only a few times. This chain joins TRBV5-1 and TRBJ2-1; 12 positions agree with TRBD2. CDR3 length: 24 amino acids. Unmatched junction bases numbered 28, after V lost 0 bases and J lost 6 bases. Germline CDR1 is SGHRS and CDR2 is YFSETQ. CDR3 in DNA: TGCGCCAGCAGCTTGGTGGGTTGGGGTCTAGCGGGAGGGCCTGCCCTCTCCAACAGCAATGAGCAGTTCTTC. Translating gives CASSLVGWGLAGGPALSNSNEQFF.

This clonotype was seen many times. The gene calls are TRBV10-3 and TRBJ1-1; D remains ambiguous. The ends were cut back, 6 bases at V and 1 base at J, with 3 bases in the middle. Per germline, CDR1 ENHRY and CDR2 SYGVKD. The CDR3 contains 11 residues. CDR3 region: CAIRENTEAFF. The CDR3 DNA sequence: TGTGCCATCAGGGAGAACACTGAAGCTTTCTTT.

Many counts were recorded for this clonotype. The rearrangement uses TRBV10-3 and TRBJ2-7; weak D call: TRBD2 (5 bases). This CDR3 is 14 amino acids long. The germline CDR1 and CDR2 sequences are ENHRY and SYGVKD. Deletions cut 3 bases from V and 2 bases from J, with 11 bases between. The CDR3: CAISDGIPPYEQYF. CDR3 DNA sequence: TGTGCCATCAGTGACGGGATCCCTCCCTACGAGCAGTACTTC.

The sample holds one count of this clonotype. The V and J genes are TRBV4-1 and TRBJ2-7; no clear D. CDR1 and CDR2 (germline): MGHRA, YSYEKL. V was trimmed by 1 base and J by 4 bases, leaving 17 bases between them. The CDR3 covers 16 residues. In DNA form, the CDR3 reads TGCGCCAGCAGCCAAGCGGGCGGATCCCCTGGATACGAGCAGTACTTC. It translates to CASSQAGGSPGYEQYF.

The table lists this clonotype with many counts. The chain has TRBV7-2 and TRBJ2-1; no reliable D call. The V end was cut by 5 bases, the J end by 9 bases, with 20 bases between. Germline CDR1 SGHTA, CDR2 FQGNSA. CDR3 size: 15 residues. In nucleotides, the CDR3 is TGTGCCAGCAGCCCTGCGCCCCCCTCGGGCCGTGAGCAGTTCTTC. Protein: CASSPAPPSGREQFF. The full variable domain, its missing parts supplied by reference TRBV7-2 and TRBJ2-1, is GAGVSQSPSNKVTEKGKDVELRCDPISGHTALYWYRQSLGQGLEFLIYFQGNSAPDKSGLPSDRFSAERTGGSVSTLTIQRTQQEDSAVYLCASSPAPPSGREQFFGPGTRLTVL.

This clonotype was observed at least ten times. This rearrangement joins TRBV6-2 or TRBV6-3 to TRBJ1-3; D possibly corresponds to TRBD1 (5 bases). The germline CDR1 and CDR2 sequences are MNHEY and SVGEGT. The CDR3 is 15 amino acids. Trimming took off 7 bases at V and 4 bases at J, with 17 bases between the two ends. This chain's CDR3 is CASTPLGLQGNTIYF. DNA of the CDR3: TGTGCCAGCACCCCTCTGGGGCTGCAAGGAAACACCATATATTTT.

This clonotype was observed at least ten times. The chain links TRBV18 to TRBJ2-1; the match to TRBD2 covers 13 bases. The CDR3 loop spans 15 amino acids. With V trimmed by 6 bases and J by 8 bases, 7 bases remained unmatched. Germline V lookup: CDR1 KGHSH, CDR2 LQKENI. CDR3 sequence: CASSPGTSGADEQFF. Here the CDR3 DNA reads TGTGCCAGCTCTCCCGGGACTAGCGGGGCGGATGAGCAGTTCTTC.

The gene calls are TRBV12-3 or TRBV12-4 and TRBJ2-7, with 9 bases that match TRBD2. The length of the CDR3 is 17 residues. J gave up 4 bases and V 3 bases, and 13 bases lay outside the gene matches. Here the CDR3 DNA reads TGTGCCAGCAGTTTGAAGTCTAGCGGGACTACAAAATACGAGCAGTACTTC. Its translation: CASSLKSSGTTKYEQYF.

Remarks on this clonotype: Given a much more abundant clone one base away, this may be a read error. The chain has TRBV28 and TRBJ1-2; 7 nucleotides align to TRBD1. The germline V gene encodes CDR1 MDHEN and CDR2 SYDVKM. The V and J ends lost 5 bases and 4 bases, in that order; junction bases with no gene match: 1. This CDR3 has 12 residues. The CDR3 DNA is TGTGCCAGCAGTGGGACAGTCTATGGCTACACCTTC. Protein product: CASSGTVYGYTF.

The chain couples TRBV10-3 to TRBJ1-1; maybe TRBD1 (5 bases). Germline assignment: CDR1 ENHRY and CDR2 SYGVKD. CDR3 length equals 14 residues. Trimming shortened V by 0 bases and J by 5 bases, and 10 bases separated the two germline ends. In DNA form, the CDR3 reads TGTGCCATCAGTGAGTCTCAGGGTCAGACTGAAGCTTTCTTT. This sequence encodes CAISESQGQTEAFF.

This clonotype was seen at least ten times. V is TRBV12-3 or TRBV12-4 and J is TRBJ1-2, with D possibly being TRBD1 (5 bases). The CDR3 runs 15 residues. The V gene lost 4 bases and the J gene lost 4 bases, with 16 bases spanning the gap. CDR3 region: CASSSSDSILYGYTF. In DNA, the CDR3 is TGTGCCAGCAGTTCTTCTGACAGTATCCTCTATGGCTACACCTTC.

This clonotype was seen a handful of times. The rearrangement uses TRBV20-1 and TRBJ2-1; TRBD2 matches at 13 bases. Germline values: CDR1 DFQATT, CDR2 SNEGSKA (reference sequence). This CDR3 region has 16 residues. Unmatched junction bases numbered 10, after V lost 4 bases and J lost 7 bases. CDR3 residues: CSAKGGLAGVSNEQFF. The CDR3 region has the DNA TGCAGTGCTAAGGGAGGACTAGCGGGAGTAAGTAATGAGCAGTTCTTC.

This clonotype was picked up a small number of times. The CDR3 DNA reads TGTGCCAGCAGCTTAGATCGCAGGGGGAGCAATCAGCCCCAGCATTTT. Protein product: CASSLDRRGSNQPQHF. The chain has TRBV11-3 and TRBJ1-5; 7 bases are shared with TRBD1. Germline V CDR1 and CDR2: SGHNT, YENEEA. Unmatched junction bases numbered 3, after V lost 0 bases and J lost 1 base. The CDR3 totals 16 residues.

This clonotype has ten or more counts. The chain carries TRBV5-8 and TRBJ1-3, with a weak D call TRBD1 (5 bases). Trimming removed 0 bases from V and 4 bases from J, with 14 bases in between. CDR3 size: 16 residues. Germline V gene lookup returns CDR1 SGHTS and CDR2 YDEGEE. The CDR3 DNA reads TGTGCCAGCAGCTTGGCCGGGGGAGCGGCAGGAAACACCATATATTTT. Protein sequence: CASSLAGGAAGNTIYF.

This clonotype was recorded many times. For the CDR3, the DNA is TGTGCCAGCAGCCTCACAACAGCCGTAACTAATGAAAAACTGTTTTTT. Its translation is CASSLTTAVTNEKLFF. V usage is TRBV11-3 and J usage is TRBJ1-4; D gene unclear. Between the trimmed V and J ends, which lost 5 bases and 1 base, there was a span of 14 bases. This CDR3 region has 16 residues. CDR1 and CDR2 (germline): SGHNT, YENEEA.

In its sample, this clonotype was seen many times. CDR3 nucleotides: TGTGCCAGCAGTTTCTCGGGGAAGGACAATGAGCAGTTCTTC. Protein sequence: CASSFSGKDNEQFF. The gene calls are TRBV28 and TRBJ2-1, with D maybe TRBD2 (5 bases). The length of the CDR3 is 14 residues. The germline gives CDR1 MDHEN, CDR2 SYDVKM. V gave up 3 bases and J gave up 5 bases, with 11 bases separating them.

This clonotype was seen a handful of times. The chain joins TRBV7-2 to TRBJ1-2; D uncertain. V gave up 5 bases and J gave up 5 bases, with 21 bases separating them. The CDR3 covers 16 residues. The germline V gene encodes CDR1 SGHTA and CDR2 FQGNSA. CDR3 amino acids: CASSPHPFKHTYGYTF. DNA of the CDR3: TGTGCCAGCAGCCCACACCCCTTCAAACACACTTATGGCTACACCTTC.

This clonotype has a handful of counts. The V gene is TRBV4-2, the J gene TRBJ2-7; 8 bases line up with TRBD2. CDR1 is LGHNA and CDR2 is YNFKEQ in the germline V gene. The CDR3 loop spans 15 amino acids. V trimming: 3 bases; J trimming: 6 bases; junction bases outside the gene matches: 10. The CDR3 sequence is CASSHRAGDDFEQYF. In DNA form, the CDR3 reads TGTGCCAGCAGCCACCGAGCGGGAGATGACTTCGAGCAGTACTTC.

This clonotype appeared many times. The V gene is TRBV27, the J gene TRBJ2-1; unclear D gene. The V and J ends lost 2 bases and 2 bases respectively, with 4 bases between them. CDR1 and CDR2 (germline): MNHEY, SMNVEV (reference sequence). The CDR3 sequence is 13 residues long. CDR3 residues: CASSLLAYNEQFF. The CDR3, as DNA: TGTGCCAGCAGTTTACTAGCCTACAATGAGCAGTTCTTC.